This entry lists 26 T cell receptor beta chains sequenced from one sample in a study of beta chain features in type 1 diabetes. The whole isolated RNA underwent reverse transcription, so sequencing captured expressed TCRB transcripts. Sequenced by immunoSEQ multiplex PCR; TCRdb stores in-frame clones only, minus some. The sample lists fewer than 200,000 clones; around 8.5% were seen once. Source material: central memory CD4+ T cells from blood. Receptor source: a man aged 18 to 35 in good health.

The rearrangement uses TRBV30 and TRBJ1-6; no definite D call. Per germline, CDR1 GTSNPN and CDR2 SVGIG (reference sequence). This CDR3 comprises 14 residues. Trimming left V 0 bases short and J 4 bases short, with 7 bases between. CDR3 nucleotides: TGTGCCTGGAGTGTAAACCAGTATAATTCACCCCTCCACTTT. It translates to CAWSVNQYNSPLHF.

This clone was observed a handful of times. The chain is built from TRBV2 and TRBJ2-7; 11 nucleotides agree with TRBD2. Germline assignment: CDR1 SNHLY and CDR2 FYNNEI. This CDR3 spans 15 amino acids. The J segment lost 3 bases and the V segment lost 5 bases, leaving 6 bases of the junction unmatched. The CDR3 region is CASSYPSGGIYEQYF. Here the CDR3 DNA reads TGTGCCAGCAGTTATCCTAGCGGGGGGATCTACGAGCAGTACTTC.

In this sample, this clone turned up a few times. V gene TRBV6-5 combines with J gene TRBJ2-3; 10 nucleotides agree with TRBD2. CDR1 and CDR2 from the germline V gene are MNHEY and SVGAGI. V was pared by 10 bases and J by 1 base, with 8 bases of the junction left unmatched. This CDR3 has 15 residues. The CDR3 DNA reads TGTGCCACCCAGGTCCTAGCGGGGGGCACAGATACGCAGTATTTT. This sequence encodes CATQVLAGGTDTQYF.

V and J are TRBV5-1 and TRBJ2-2; TRBD2 matches at 10 bases. The CDR3 contains 16 residues. CDR1 SGHRS and CDR2 YFSETQ come from the germline V gene. Losses at the gene ends were 4 bases for V and 6 bases for J; bases not matched to a gene: 9. This CDR3 is CASSEGSGRAPGELFF. DNA for the CDR3: TGCGCCAGCAGCGAGGGCAGCGGGAGGGCCCCCGGGGAGCTGTTTTTT.

This clone appeared many times. Other DNA sequences in this sample translate to the same CDR3. The rearrangement joins TRBV28 to TRBJ1-5; no reliable D call. V lost 4 bases, J lost 6 bases, and 7 bases lay in between. The CDR3 is made up of 12 amino acids. Germline V gene lookup returns CDR1 MDHEN and CDR2 SYDVKM. CDR3 region: CASSSGGQPQHF. For the CDR3, the DNA is TGTGCCAGCAGTTCCGGAGGTCAGCCCCAGCATTTT.

This clone was recorded a few times. This rearrangement joins TRBV11-2 to TRBJ2-7; 12 nucleotides align to TRBD2. V was clipped by 4 bases and J by 6 bases; unmatched bases: 10. Germline CDR1 is SGHAT and CDR2 is FQNNGV. This CDR3 comprises 16 residues. The CDR3 sequence: CASSYLTSGRSGEQYF. CDR3 bases: TGTGCCAGCAGCTACCTGACTAGCGGGAGATCGGGCGAGCAGTACTTC.

With regard to this clone: A read error may explain this, as a much larger clone is one base away. This sequence joins TRBV7-8 and TRBJ1-5; TRBD1 matches 8 bases. V trimming: 1 base; J trimming: 4 bases; junction bases outside the gene matches: 0. Germline CDR1 is SGHVS and CDR2 is FQNEAQ. The CDR3 has 14 amino acids. The DNA of the CDR3 is TGTGCCAGCAGCTTAGGACAGGGGAATCAGCCCCAGCATTTT. Amino acid sequence: CASSLGQGNQPQHF.

There are many counts of this clone. This chain uses TRBV19 with TRBJ2-4; 7 nucleotides line up with TRBD2. The V segment lost 6 bases and the J segment 1 base; nucleotides outside the gene matches: 9. CDR3 length equals 16 residues. The germline V gene has CDR1 LNHDA and CDR2 SQIVND (reference sequence). The CDR3 sequence: CASRQAGIEAKNIQYF. In nucleotides, the CDR3 is TGTGCCAGTAGACAAGCGGGGATCGAGGCCAAAAACATTCAGTACTTC.

This clone appeared a few times. This chain links TRBV4-2 with TRBJ1-5, with D unresolved. Germline V gives CDR1 LGHNA, CDR2 YNFKEQ. V was cut by 0 bases and J by 6 bases, with 15 bases left in between. The CDR3 is made up of 16 amino acids. The CDR3: CASSQDLIVVSQPQHF. DNA for the CDR3: TGTGCCAGCAGCCAAGATCTTATTGTCGTTAGTCAGCCCCAGCATTTT.

This clone showed up many times. V gene TRBV29-1 combines with J gene TRBJ2-1; 9 bases match TRBD1. With V trimmed by 7 bases and J by 6 bases, 1 base remained unmatched. Germline V gene sequence: CDR1 SQVTM, CDR2 ANQGSEA. The CDR3 extends over 11 amino acids. CDR3 nucleotides: TGCAGCGGGGGACAGGGCAATGAGCAGTTCTTC. This encodes CSGGQGNEQFF.

The table lists this clone with a few counts. The gene calls are TRBV29-1 and TRBJ1-2, with 7 bases lining up with TRBD1. CDR3 size: 12 residues. Germline lookup yields CDR1 SQVTM and CDR2 ANQGSEA. V lost 6 bases and J lost 7; bases outside the gene matches: 8. CDR3 amino acids: CSVASQGGGYTF. DNA of the CDR3: TGCAGCGTAGCAAGTCAGGGGGGTGGCTACACCTTC.

The chain combines TRBV30 with TRBJ1-2; D gene uncertain. Germline loops: CDR1 GTSNPN, CDR2 SVGIG (reference sequence). The CDR3 length is 11 residues. Trimming took off 2 bases at V and 4 bases at J, with 5 bases between the two ends. The CDR3 loop is CAWSTGYGYTF. The DNA of the CDR3 is TGTGCCTGGAGTACGGGCTATGGCTACACCTTC.

This clone has just a few counts. The chain links TRBV13 to TRBJ2-1; TRBD2 aligns across 10 bases. The germline V gene encodes CDR1 PRHDT and CDR2 FYEKMQ (reference sequence). The junction had 4 bases not matched to a gene; V was cut back by 4 bases and J by 7 bases. This CDR3 is 14 amino acids long. Written as DNA, the CDR3 is TGTGCCAGCAGCTACCCGGGACTAGCGAATGAGCAGTTCTTC. This translates into CASSYPGLANEQFF.

At least ten counts were recorded for this clone. The chain couples TRBV28 to TRBJ2-7; D gene unclear. V shed 6 bases and J shed 2 bases, with 11 bases lying between them. The germline gives CDR1 MDHEN, CDR2 SYDVKM. There are 13 residues in the CDR3. The CDR3 bases are TGTGCCAGCAGCCCCGGTTCGACCTACGAGCAGTACTTC. It codes for CASSPGSTYEQYF.

At least ten counts were recorded for this clone. The rearrangement uses TRBV7-9 and TRBJ1-2; D ambiguous. The CDR3 sequence is 11 residues long. Germline-derived CDR1 and CDR2 are SEHNR and FQNEAQ (reference sequence). V lost 2 bases and J 6 bases, leaving 4 bases between the germline ends. CDR3 DNA sequence: TGTGCCAGCAGCTTACGTAATGGCTACACCTTC. Residues: CASSLRNGYTF. The full variable domain, rest sourced from reference TRBV7-9 and TRBJ1-2, is DTGVSQNPRHKITKRGQNVTFRCDPISEHNRLYWYRQTLGQGPEFLTYFQNEAQLEKSRLLSDRFSAERPKGSFSTLEIQRTEQGDSAMYLCASSLRNGYTFGSGTRLTVV.

Details on this clone: The same CDR3 also results from other DNA sequences found in this sample. The chain carries TRBV2 and TRBJ2-7; 12 positions match TRBD2. The V gene's germline CDR1 is SNHLY and CDR2 FYNNEI. CDR3 length equals 16 residues. Germline trimming cut 6 bases from V and 1 base from J; bases unmatched to any gene: 7. The CDR3 nucleotides are TGTGCCAGCAGGAGGACTAGCGGGATCGGATCCTACGAGCAGTACTTC. This codes for CASRRTSGIGSYEQYF.

Turning to this clone: Just one base apart from a much larger clone, this may be a read error. The chain employs TRBV7-8 and TRBJ1-1; TRBD1 might be the D (5 bases). Germline CDR1 reads SGHVS; CDR2 reads FQNEAQ. The CDR3 sequence is 11 residues long. V was cut by 6 bases and J by 5 bases, with 7 bases left in between. CDR3 DNA: TGTGCCAGCAGTCCAGGGACTGAAGCTTTCTTT. It translates to CASSPGTEAFF.

J is TRBJ2-1 and V is TRBV5-1; 9 bases line up with TRBD1. V shed 4 bases and J 3 bases; nucleotides not matched to a gene: 5. CDR3 length equals 15 residues. The germline V gene encodes CDR1 SGHRS and CDR2 YFSETQ. This CDR3 reads CASSPGGQGYNEQFF. DNA for the CDR3: TGCGCCAGCAGCCCGGGGGGACAGGGCTACAATGAGCAGTTCTTC.

A note on this clone: The same CDR3 also results from other DNA sequences found in this sample. V and J are TRBV28 and TRBJ1-2; TRBD1 might be the D (6 bases). Germline assignment: CDR1 MDHEN and CDR2 SYDVKM. Trimming stripped 4 bases from V and 8 bases from J, with 17 bases between. This CDR3 has 14 amino acids. In DNA, the CDR3 is TGTGCCAGCAGTTCCGACCGGGGGGCTGGAGGCTACACCTTC. Encoded protein: CASSSDRGAGGYTF.

V usage is TRBV4-3 and J usage is TRBJ2-7; the D is unclear. CDR1 and CDR2 (germline): LGHNA, YSLEER. There are 14 residues in the CDR3. Trimming removed 0 bases at V and 1 base at J, with 7 bases between. CDR3 sequence reads: CASSQESSSYEQYF. The CDR3 coding sequence is TGCGCCAGCAGCCAAGAATCGTCTTCCTACGAGCAGTACTTC.

V is TRBV25-1 and J is TRBJ1-2; D unclear. Trimming cost V 0 bases and J 9 bases, with 8 bases left between them. Germline V gene data show CDR1 as MGHDK and CDR2 as SYGVNS. The CDR3 loop spans 12 amino acids. The DNA of the CDR3 is TGTGCCAGCAGTGAATACGGGTCTAGCTACACCTTC. Translated, it gives CASSEYGSSYTF.

The rearrangement joins TRBV27 to TRBJ1-5; a possible D gene is TRBD1 (5 bases). V lost 6 bases and J 4 bases, leaving 10 bases between the germline ends. Germline V gives CDR1 MNHEY, CDR2 SMNVEV (reference sequence). The CDR3 has 13 amino acids. The CDR3 sequence: CASSGPGNQPQHF. Here the CDR3 DNA reads TGTGCCAGCAGCGGCCCAGGGAATCAGCCCCAGCATTTT.

V is TRBV7-2 and J is TRBJ2-7, with 10 bases matching TRBD2. Germline V gene lookup returns CDR1 SGHTA and CDR2 FQGNSA. The CDR3 totals 15 residues. V was pared by 1 base and J by 5 bases, with 5 bases of the junction left unmatched. The CDR3 spells CASSLVGTSVDEQYF. For the CDR3, the DNA is TGTGCCAGCAGCTTAGTTGGGACTAGCGTGGACGAGCAGTACTTC.

This clone was recorded a few times. This chain joins TRBV5-4 and TRBJ2-7; 9 bases are a match to TRBD1. Germline values: CDR1 SGHNT, CDR2 YYREEE (reference sequence). The J segment lost 5 bases and the V segment lost 3 bases, leaving 12 bases of the junction unmatched. The CDR3 is 16 amino acids. CDR3 loop: CASSSTPGTGLDEQYF. In DNA, the CDR3 is TGTGCCAGCAGCTCCACTCCCGGGACAGGGTTAGACGAGCAGTACTTC.

Concerning this clone: The junction and the germline gene differ at one end; a read error may be behind it. The V gene is TRBV9, the J gene TRBJ2-2; D is undetermined. Germline V gene data show CDR1 as SGDLS and CDR2 as YYNGEE. This CDR3 is 14 amino acids long. CDR3 bases: TGTGCCAGCAGCGTAGACAGAGACACCGTGGAGCTGTTTTTT. Translating gives CASSVDRDTVELFF.

This chain connects TRBV4-1 to TRBJ1-2; 7 bases map to TRBD1. The CDR3 sequence is 16 residues long. From germline, CDR1 is MGHRA and CDR2 YSYEKL. J gave up 7 bases and V 1 base, and 12 bases lay outside the gene matches. Here the CDR3 DNA reads TGCGCCAGCAGCCAAGCAGGCGACGGACAGGAGTTTGGCTACACCTTC. The encoded protein is CASSQAGDGQEFGYTF.